One T cell receptor beta chain is described in this entry. The data originate from a study of OX40 agonist ivuxolimab in advanced cancers. The table came from immunoSEQ multiplex PCR; TCRdb's copy has only in-frame clones and leaves some out. Seen here are some 7,500 clones, about 90% observed once, and the top ten hold 25% to 35%. This TCR derives from an adult with an advanced solid tumor such as melanoma, head and neck, liver or kidney cancer. The sequencing used CD4+ or CD8+ T cells sorted from blood, collected in a trial of the OX40 agonist ivuxolimab.

CDR3 DNA sequence: TGTGCCAAAGAGCGGGAGGGCCAGGGGCAAGAGACCCAGTACTTC. Translated: CAKEREGQGQETQYF. This chain uses TRBV6-4 with TRBJ2-5, with TRBD2 matching over 10 bases. Germline trimming cut 10 bases from V and 2 bases from J; bases unmatched to any gene: 10. There are 15 residues in the CDR3. Germline loops: CDR1 MRHNA, CDR2 SNTAGT.